This entry concerns a single T cell receptor (beta chain). The investigators amplified TCR beta CDR3 regions from RNA transcripts. HTBI primers were employed in a first-round RT-PCR of the TCR CDR3. TCRdb recomputed calls from the multiplex PCR reads with MiXCR, one row per CDR3 protein. The sample carries some 720,000 distinct CDR3 sequences, around 17% recorded once. The data originate from a study of T cells in Graves' hyperthyroidism and ophthalmopathy. The germline V gene encodes CDR1 MNHNS and CDR2 SASEGT. The CDR3 extends over 15 amino acids. V was clipped by 1 base and J by 4 bases; unmatched bases: 2.

Sequencing used blood. The sequence was collected from a man aged 18 to 30 with Graves' hyperthyroidism. The rearrangement uses TRBV6-1 and TRBJ2-1; 9 bases agree with TRBD2. In DNA, the CDR3 is TGTGCCAGCAGTGAAGGACTAGCGGTATACAATGAGCAGTTCTTC. Protein sequence: CASSEGLAVYNEQFF.